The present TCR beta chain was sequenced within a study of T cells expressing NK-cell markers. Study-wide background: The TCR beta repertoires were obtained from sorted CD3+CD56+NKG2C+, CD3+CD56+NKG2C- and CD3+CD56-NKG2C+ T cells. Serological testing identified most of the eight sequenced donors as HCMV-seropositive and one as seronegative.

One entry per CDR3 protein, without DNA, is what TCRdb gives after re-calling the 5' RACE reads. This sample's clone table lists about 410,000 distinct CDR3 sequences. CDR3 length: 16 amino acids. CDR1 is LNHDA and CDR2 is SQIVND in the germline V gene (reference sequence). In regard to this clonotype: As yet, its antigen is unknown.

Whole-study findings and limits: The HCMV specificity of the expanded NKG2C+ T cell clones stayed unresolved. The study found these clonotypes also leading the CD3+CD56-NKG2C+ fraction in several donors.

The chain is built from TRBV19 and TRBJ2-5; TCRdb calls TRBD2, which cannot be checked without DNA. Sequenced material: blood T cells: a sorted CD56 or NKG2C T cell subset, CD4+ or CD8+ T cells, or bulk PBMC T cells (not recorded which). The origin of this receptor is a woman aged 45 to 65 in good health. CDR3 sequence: CASSLGGLLYQETQYF.